The entry that follows covers one T cell receptor (beta chain) sequence. Sequenced by immunoSEQ multiplex PCR; TCRdb stores in-frame clones only, minus some. The sample yields about 660,000 clones, 70% to 90% seen once. The sample is drawn from a study of shared T cell receptors in the human thymus. Germline V gene lookup returns CDR1 MGHDK and CDR2 SYGVNS. This CDR3 spans 13 amino acids. Trimming removed 10 bases from V and 6 bases from J; junction bases left unmatched: 10. This sample was also put to use in a study of human thymus T cells. That study reports: Congenital heart defects were the reason for the corrective surgery that the donors, healthy Finnish infants, were having. Corrective cardiac surgery supplied the resected thymus tissue. Thymic and blood repertoires appeared to show biased V and J gene usage. Related studies found that unrelated individuals share highly overlapping thymic repertoires.

Sequencing was done on a sample of thymocytes. This clonotype was obtained from a boy under two years old with a congenital heart defect. This rearrangement joins TRBV25-1 to TRBJ2-7; 9 bases line up with TRBD1. The CDR3 nucleotides are TGTGCCACCGCATTTACGGACAGGGGCGAGCAGTACTTC. Residues: CATAFTDRGEQYF.